This entry features one T cell receptor (beta chain) sequence. The sample originates from a study of control samples from healthy donors and cancer patients. The table came from immunoSEQ multiplex PCR; TCRdb's copy has only in-frame clones and leaves some out. The sample contains 100,000 or so clones, about 91% of which appear only once. This CDR3 is 13 amino acids long. J gave up 11 bases and V 5 bases, and 11 bases lay outside the gene matches. In germline, CDR1 is SGHDN, CDR2 FVKESK. This sequence was found in a young woman in good health. The sample was blood. This rearrangement joins TRBV14 to TRBJ1-1, with 7 bases fitting TRBD1. This chain's CDR3 is CASSSRQGREAFF. CDR3 DNA sequence: TGTGCCAGCAGCTCTCGACAGGGCCGGGAGGCTTTCTTT. Supplemented by reference TRBV14 and TRBJ1-1, the full variable domain reads EAGVTQFPSHSVIEKGQTVTLRCDPISGHDNLYWYRRVMGKEIKFLLHFVKESKQDESGMPNNRFLAERTGGTYSTLKVQPAELEDSGVYFCASSSRQGREAFFGQGTRLTVV.